This entry lists 12 T cell receptor beta chains sequenced from one sample in a study of blood T cells in healthy people across ages. With a J-beta primer mix and a sample-barcoded 5' primer, a second PCR ran about 7 to 12 cycles. TCRdb reanalysed the 5' RACE reads using MiXCR and keeps one entry per CDR3 protein. Among 630,000 or so distinct CDR3 sequences listed, roughly 30% were seen once. The sample taken for sequencing was blood. These receptors were obtained from a woman aged 80 or older in good health.

V and J are TRBV20-1 and TRBJ1-1; no clear D. Between the trimmed V and J ends, which lost 0 bases and 1 base, there was a span of 12 bases. The CDR3 totals 15 residues. Germline V CDR1 and CDR2: DFQATT, SNEGSKA (reference sequence). The CDR3 loop is CSARERRAWNTEAFF. The CDR3 region has the DNA TGCAGTGCTAGAGAGAGGCGGGCCTGGAACACTGAAGCTTTCTTT.

A few counts support this clonotype. The chain carries TRBV21-1 and TRBJ1-1; the DNA was not used to check the table's D call, TRBD1. TRBV21-1 is an annotated pseudogene. CDR3 size: 18 residues. CDR3 sequence (DNA): TGTGCCAGCAGCAAAGCCGAAAAACGGACAGGGGGCGGCTCTGAAGCTTTCTTT. Its protein product is CASSKAEKRTGGGSEAFF.

This clonotype turned up a few times. The rearrangement joins TRBV5-1 to TRBJ2-2; D not resolved. Deletions cut 4 bases from V and 2 bases from J, with 12 bases between. Germline V gene sequence: CDR1 SGHRS, CDR2 YFSETQ. The CDR3 is 15 amino acids. Here the CDR3 reads CASSRRSLNTGELFF. The CDR3 DNA is TGCGCCAGCAGCCGACGGAGCCTAAACACCGGGGAGCTGTTTTTT.

The rearrangement uses TRBV29-1 and TRBJ2-5; 7 bases line up with TRBD2. The closer fit of TRBJ2-7 to the DNA end suggests the J call may be wrong. CDR3 size: 13 residues. Germline V gene lookup returns CDR1 SQVTM and CDR2 ANQGSEA. The CDR3 nucleotides are TGCAGCGCTTTGAGCGGGAATTCCTACGAGCAGTACTTC. It yields the protein CSALSGNSYEQYF.

J is TRBJ1-2 and V is TRBV6-2 or TRBV6-3, with TRBD1 matching over 7 bases. Germline V gives CDR1 MNHEY, CDR2 SVGEGT. V shed 4 bases and J 10 bases; nucleotides not matched to a gene: 9. The CDR3 contains 13 residues. The chain's CDR3 is CASSWRQGSDYTF. CDR3 DNA sequence: TGTGCCAGCAGTTGGAGACAGGGCTCCGACTACACCTTC.

This clonotype has a count of ten or more. The rearrangement uses TRBV5-1 and TRBJ2-6; the D is unclear. The CDR3 is made up of 15 amino acids. V shed 0 bases and J shed 4 bases, with 8 bases lying between them. CDR1 and CDR2 (germline): SGHRS, YFSETQ. CDR3 amino acids: CASSLVPSGANVLTF. The CDR3 region has the DNA TGCGCCAGCAGCTTGGTTCCCTCCGGGGCCAACGTCCTGACTTTC.

The chain employs TRBV12-5 and TRBJ2-1, with 8 bases that match TRBD2. CDR3 length equals 15 residues. Germline V gene data show CDR1 as LGHNT and CDR2 as FRNRAP. With 2 bases clipped from V and 4 bases from J, the junction kept 4 bases outside the gene matches. The CDR3 DNA is TGTGCTAGTGGTTTGTTAGCGGGACGGTACAATGAGCAGTTCTTC. Translating it yields CASGLLAGRYNEQFF. Full variable domain (outside the CDR3, taken from reference TRBV12-5 and TRBJ2-1): DARVTQTPRHKVTEMGQEVTMRCQPILGHNTVFWYRQTMMQGLELLAYFRNRAPLDDSGMPKDRFSAEMPDATLATLKIQPSEPRDSAVYFCASGLLAGRYNEQFFGPGTRLTVL.

This clonotype was picked up many times. The chain uses TRBV19 and TRBJ2-4; the match to TRBD1 covers 7 bases. The CDR3 extends over 14 amino acids. Germline CDR1 reads LNHDA; CDR2 reads SQIVND (reference sequence). V trimming: 5 bases; J trimming: 10 bases; junction bases outside the gene matches: 11. The CDR3 bases are TGTGCCAGTAGTGACCGAGAGACAGGGATAATTCAGTACTTC. It codes for CASSDRETGIIQYF.

As for this clonotype: A single base separates this from a much larger clone, so it may be a read error. This chain uses TRBV7-2 with TRBJ1-2, with D unresolved. The CDR3 loop spans 13 amino acids. CDR1 and CDR2 from the germline V gene are SGHTA and FQGNSA. CDR3 nucleotide sequence: TGTGTCAGCAGCTTTACAGTAAACTATGGCTACACCTTC. Amino acids: CVSSFTVNYGYTF.

This clonotype appeared many times. A read error may be the cause here, since a much bigger clone is one base away. This chain's CDR3 is CAISDGGGSYNEQYF. DNA for the CDR3: TGTGCCATCAGTGACGGGGGGGGCTCCTACAATGAGCAGTACTTC. The chain employs TRBV10-3 and TRBJ2-1, with 8 bases fitting TRBD2. The J call could be wrong; TRBJ2-7 is a better fit for the DNA end. Germline V gene data show CDR1 as ENHRY and CDR2 as SYGVKD. This CDR3 contains 15 residues.

The count of this clonotype is one. The conserved phenylalanine or tryptophan normally closing the CDR3 is absent here, so this likely arose from a read error. The chain is built from TRBV7-2 and TRBJ1-2, with 8 bases that match TRBD1. This CDR3 spans 14 amino acids. After removal of 5 bases from V and 5 bases from J, the junction contained 7 bases not matched to a gene. Germline V gives CDR1 SGHTA, CDR2 FQGNSA. The CDR3: CASSVGQGGYGYTC. CDR3 DNA: TGTGCCAGCAGCGTCGGACAGGGAGGTTATGGCTACACCTGC.

The V and J genes are TRBV29-1 and TRBJ2-1; 11 bases line up with TRBD2. V shed 5 bases and J 4 bases; nucleotides not matched to a gene: 4. Germline-derived CDR1 and CDR2 are SQVTM and ANQGSEA. CDR3 length: 14 amino acids. The CDR3 spells CSVLTSGVYNEQFF. The CDR3 DNA reads as TGCAGCGTTTTGACTAGCGGGGTATACAATGAGCAGTTCTTC.